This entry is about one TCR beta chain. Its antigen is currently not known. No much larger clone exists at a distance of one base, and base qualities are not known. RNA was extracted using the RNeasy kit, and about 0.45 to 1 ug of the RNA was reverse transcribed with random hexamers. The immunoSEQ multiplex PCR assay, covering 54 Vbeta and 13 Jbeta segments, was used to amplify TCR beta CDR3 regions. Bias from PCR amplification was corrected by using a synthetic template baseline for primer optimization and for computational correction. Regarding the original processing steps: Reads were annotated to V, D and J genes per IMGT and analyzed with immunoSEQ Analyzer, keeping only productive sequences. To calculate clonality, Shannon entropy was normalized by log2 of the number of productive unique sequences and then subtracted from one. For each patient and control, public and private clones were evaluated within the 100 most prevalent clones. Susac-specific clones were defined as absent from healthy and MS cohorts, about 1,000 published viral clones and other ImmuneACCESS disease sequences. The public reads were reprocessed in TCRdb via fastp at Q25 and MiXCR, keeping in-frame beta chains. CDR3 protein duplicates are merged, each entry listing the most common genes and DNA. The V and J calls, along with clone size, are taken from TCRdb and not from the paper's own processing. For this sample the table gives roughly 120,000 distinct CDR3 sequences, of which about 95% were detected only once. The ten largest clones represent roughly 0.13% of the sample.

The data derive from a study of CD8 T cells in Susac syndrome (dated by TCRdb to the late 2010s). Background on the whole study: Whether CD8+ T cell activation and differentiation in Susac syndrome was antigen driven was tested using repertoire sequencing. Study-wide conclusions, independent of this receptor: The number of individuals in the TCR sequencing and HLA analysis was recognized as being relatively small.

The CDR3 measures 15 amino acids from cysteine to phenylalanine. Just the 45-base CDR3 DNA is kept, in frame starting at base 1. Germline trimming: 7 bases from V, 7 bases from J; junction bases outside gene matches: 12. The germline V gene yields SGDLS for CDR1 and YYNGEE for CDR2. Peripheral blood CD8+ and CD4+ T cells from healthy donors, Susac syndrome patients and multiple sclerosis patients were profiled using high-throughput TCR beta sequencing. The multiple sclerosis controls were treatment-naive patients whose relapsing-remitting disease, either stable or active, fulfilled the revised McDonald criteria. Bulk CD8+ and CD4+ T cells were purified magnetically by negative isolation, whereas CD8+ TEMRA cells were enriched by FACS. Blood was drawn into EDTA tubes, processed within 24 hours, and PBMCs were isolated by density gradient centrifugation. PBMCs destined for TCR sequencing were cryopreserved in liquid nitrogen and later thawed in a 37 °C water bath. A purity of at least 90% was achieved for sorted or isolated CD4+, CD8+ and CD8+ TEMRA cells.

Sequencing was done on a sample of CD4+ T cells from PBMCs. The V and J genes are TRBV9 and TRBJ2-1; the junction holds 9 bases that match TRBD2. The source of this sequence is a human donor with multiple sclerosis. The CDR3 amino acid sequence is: CASDIAGDSGNEQFF. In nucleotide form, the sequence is TGTGCCAGCGACATAGCGGGGGACTCTGGGAATGAGCAGTTCTTC.